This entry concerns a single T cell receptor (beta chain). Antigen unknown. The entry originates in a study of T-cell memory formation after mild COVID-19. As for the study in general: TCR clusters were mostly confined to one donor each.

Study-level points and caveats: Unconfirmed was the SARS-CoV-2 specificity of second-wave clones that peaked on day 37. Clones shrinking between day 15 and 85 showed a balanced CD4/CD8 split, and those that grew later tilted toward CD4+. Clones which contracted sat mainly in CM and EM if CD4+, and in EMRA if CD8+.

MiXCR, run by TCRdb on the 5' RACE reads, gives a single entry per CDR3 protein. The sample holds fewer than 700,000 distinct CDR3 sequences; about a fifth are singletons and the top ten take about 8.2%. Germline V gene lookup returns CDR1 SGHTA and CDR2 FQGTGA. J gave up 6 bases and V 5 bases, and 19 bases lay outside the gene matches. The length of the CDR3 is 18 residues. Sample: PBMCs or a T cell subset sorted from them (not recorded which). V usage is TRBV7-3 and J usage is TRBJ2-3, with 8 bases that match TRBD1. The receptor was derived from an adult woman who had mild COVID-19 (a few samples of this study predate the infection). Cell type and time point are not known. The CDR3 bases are TGTGCCAGCAGCACAAAGCCCCTCGGACAGGGTGTGCCGGATACGCAGTATTTT. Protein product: CASSTKPLGQGVPDTQYF.